Below are 14 T cell receptor beta chains sequenced from a single sample in a study of T cell repertoires in cytomegalovirus infection. One entry per CDR3 protein, called by TCRdb with MiXCR from the reads. The table has 300,000 or so distinct CDR3 sequences, 9.6% seen once. Sample: PBMCs. The receptors here all came from a human donor in good health (CMV status not recorded). Some clones in this sample may be carry-over from other donors' samples.

This clonotype appeared many times. This chain links TRBV7-2 with TRBJ2-7; TRBD1 might be the D (5 bases). Germline V gene data show CDR1 as SGHTA and CDR2 as FQGNSA. CDR3 length: 15 residues. Between the trimmed V and J ends, which lost 1 base and 2 bases, there was a span of 12 bases. CDR3 amino acids: CASSLEVTGAYEQYV. The CDR3 nucleotides read TGTGCCAGCAGCTTAGAAGTTACAGGCGCCTACGAGCAGTACGTC.

This clonotype has a count of ten or more. This chain joins TRBV20-1 and TRBJ1-1; D perhaps matches TRBD1 (6 bases). The V and J ends lost 5 bases and 6 bases respectively, with 16 bases between them. The V gene's germline CDR1 is DFQATT and CDR2 SNEGSKA (reference sequence). The CDR3 length is 13 residues. This CDR3 reads CSALGARGAEAFF. CDR3 coding DNA: TGCAGTGCTCTGGGGGCCCGAGGGGCTGAAGCTTTCTTT.

In its sample, this clonotype was seen many times. The V call is TRBV5-5, the J call TRBJ2-1; 14 positions match TRBD2. After removal of 6 bases from V and 8 bases from J, the junction contained 10 bases not matched to a gene. The CDR3 covers 16 residues. CDR1 and CDR2 from the germline V gene are SGHKS and YYEKEE (reference sequence). DNA of the CDR3: TGTGCCAGCATCCCTCTGACTAGCGGGGGGGTCGATGAGCAGTTCTTC. This codes for CASIPLTSGGVDEQFF.

In this sample, this clonotype turned up a few times. The chain is built from TRBV28 and TRBJ2-3; tentatively, D is TRBD2 (6 bases). V was shortened by 4 bases and J by 2 bases, with 10 bases between the two germline ends. This CDR3 region has 14 residues. In germline, CDR1 is MDHEN, CDR2 SYDVKM. In DNA form, the CDR3 reads TGTGCCAGCAGTTCCGGACTAAACACAGATACGCAGTATTTT. It specifies CASSSGLNTDTQYF.

The rearrangement uses TRBV20-1 and TRBJ2-5, with 11 bases matching TRBD1. V dropped 3 bases and J dropped 2; count of bases not matched to a gene: 11. The CDR3 length is 17 residues. Germline V gene lookup returns CDR1 DFQATT and CDR2 SNEGSKA (reference sequence). CDR3 residues: CSASSDRGRRGQETQYF. The DNA for the CDR3 is TGCAGTGCTAGTTCGGACAGGGGGCGAAGAGGGCAAGAGACCCAGTACTTC.

The V and J genes are TRBV6-2 or TRBV6-3 and TRBJ1-6; the match to TRBD1 covers 10 bases. CDR3 length: 16 amino acids. Trimming cost V 2 bases and J 10 bases; bases outside gene matches: 8. Germline values: CDR1 MNHEY, CDR2 SVGEGT. The chain's CDR3 is CASSYRGTGEKSPLHF. CDR3 bases: TGTGCCAGCAGTTACCGCGGGACAGGGGAGAAGTCACCCCTCCACTTT.

This clonotype was detected only a few times. The chain links TRBV14 to TRBJ2-3; tentative D call: TRBD2 (6 bases). The CDR3 has 13 amino acids. CDR1 is SGHDN and CDR2 is FVKESK in the germline V gene. V dropped 6 bases and J dropped 9 bases, with 16 bases sitting between them. The CDR3 DNA reads as TGTGCCAGCAGACCAACCAGCGGGTTAACGCAGTATTTT. It specifies CASRPTSGLTQYF.

Only a few counts were recorded for this clonotype. The J gene is TRBJ1-2, the V gene TRBV29-1; 8 bases map to TRBD1. CDR1 is SQVTM, CDR2 ANQGSEA, per germline. With 6 bases clipped from V and 7 bases from J, the junction kept 10 bases outside the gene matches. CDR3 length: 13 amino acids. CDR3 in DNA: TGCAGCGTCGGGGGACAGGTAGGGGGTGGCTACACCTTC. Its protein is CSVGGQVGGGYTF.

This clonotype was counted ten times or more. The DNA of the CDR3 is TGCAGTGCTGGAGTAGCGGGGGGTCCAGATACGCAGTATTTT. It encodes CSAGVAGGPDTQYF. The rearrangement links TRBV20-1 to TRBJ2-3; 10 nucleotides align to TRBD2. The CDR3 sequence is 14 residues long. Germline assignment: CDR1 DFQATT and CDR2 SNEGSKA (reference sequence). J was trimmed by 4 bases and V by 5 bases; bases with no gene match: 6.

This clonotype was observed at least ten times. This rearrangement joins TRBV29-1 to TRBJ1-1; 8 nucleotides align to TRBD1. The V gene's germline CDR1 is SQVTM and CDR2 ANQGSEA. This CDR3 region has 13 residues. The J segment lost 4 bases and the V segment lost 8 bases, leaving 9 bases of the junction unmatched. The CDR3 sequence is CSINQGAGTEAFF. CDR3 in DNA: TGCAGCATTAATCAGGGGGCCGGCACTGAAGCTTTCTTT.

This clonotype was observed at least ten times. The chain links TRBV5-5 to TRBJ2-7, with D possibly called TRBD1 or TRBD2 (5 bases each). The CDR3 loop spans 15 amino acids. Trimming removed 4 bases from V and 3 bases from J, with 17 bases in between. Germline V gene sequence: CDR1 SGHKS, CDR2 YYEKEE (reference sequence). CDR3 in amino acids: CASSGTGTEGYEQYV. The CDR3 bases are TGTGCCAGCAGCGGGACCGGGACCGAAGGCTACGAGCAGTACGTC.

Comments on this clonotype: A read error may explain this, as a much larger clone is one base away. Because it lacks the conserved phenylalanine or tryptophan at the end, this CDR3 is likely a read error. V and J are TRBV7-6 and TRBJ2-5, with 10 bases fitting TRBD2. The CDR3 is 15 amino acids. Germline V gene lookup returns CDR1 SGHVS and CDR2 FNYEAQ. CDR3 loop: CASSLMASGGKTQYS. The CDR3 DNA follows: TGTGCTAGCAGCCTCATGGCTAGCGGGGGCAAGACCCAGTACTCC.

This clonotype was seen ten or more times. CDR3 sequence reads: CASSARTKETQYF. The CDR3 DNA reads as TGTGCCAGCAGCGCCCGGACAAAAGAGACCCAGTACTTC. The rearrangement links TRBV7-9 to TRBJ2-5; possibly TRBD1 for D (5 bases). Per germline, CDR1 SEHNR and CDR2 FQNEAQ (reference sequence). This CDR3 comprises 13 residues. The V and J ends lost 5 bases and 3 bases respectively, with 10 bases between them.

This clonotype has ten or more counts. CDR3 protein: CASSLARGDNEQFF. The CDR3 nucleotides read TGTGCCAGCAGCTTAGCGCGTGGTGACAATGAGCAGTTCTTC. V usage is TRBV7-6 and J usage is TRBJ2-1; D unclear. CDR1 and CDR2 from the germline V gene are SGHVS and FNYEAQ. The CDR3 runs 14 residues. The V end was cut by 0 bases, the J end by 5 bases, with 8 bases between.